The rows below give T cell receptor beta chains drawn from one sample of a study of CD8+ T cells in alopecia areata. Assay used: immunoSEQ multiplex PCR; TCRdb lists only in-frame clones, some missing. The sample consists of 30,000 to 35,000 clones, 55% of them appearing once. Material for sequencing was NKG2D-high CD8+ T cells sorted from blood. The receptors shown here come from a human donor with alopecia areata. Both conserved end residues are part of each CDR3. D genes are given only for firm matches. The size of a clone is reported for some rows only, either as once, few or many, or as a class for expanded clones.

j_call	d_call	clone_size	v_call	cdr3_nt	cdr3_aa
TRBJ1-2	-	few	TRBV6-5	TGTGCCAGCACCCTGGACACCTTC	CASTLDTF
TRBJ2-3	-	-	TRBV7-9	TGTGCCAGCAGCCCGTACGGAGGTAGCACAGATACGCAGTATTTT	CASSPYGGSTDTQYF
TRBJ2-7	-	-	TRBV27	TGTGCCAGCAGTTTGGGACTCCCGTCGGGCCACGAGCAGTACTTC	CASSLGLPSGHEQYF
TRBJ2-4	-	-	TRBV4-2	TGTGCCAGCAGCCTACTGGACGGGTCCCCAAACATTCAGTACTTC	CASSLLDGSPNIQYF
TRBJ2-7	TRBD2	-	TRBV7-9	TGTGCCAGCAGCCCCTCGGGACTACCCTACGAGCAGTACTTC	CASSPSGLPYEQYF
TRBJ2-7	-	few	TRBV19	TGTGCCAGTAGCTCAGACGGAAATTACGAGCAGTACTTC	CASSSDGNYEQYF
TRBJ2-1	-	-	TRBV5-5	TGTGCCAGCAGCACAGACCGAGACGGGTTCTACAATGAGCAGTTCTTC	CASSTDRDGFYNEQFF
TRBJ2-7	TRBD2	-	TRBV9	TGTGCCAGCAGCACCCAGCGGGAGCGATGCTACGAGCAGTACTTC	CASSTQRERCYEQYF
TRBJ2-1	-	-	TRBV5-6	TGTGCCAGCAGCACTAACGACAGATACAATGAGCAGTTCTTC	CASSTNDRYNEQFF
TRBJ2-3	TRBD2	-	TRBV29-1	TGCAGCGTCACGGGACTAGGAGGGACAGATACGCAGTATTTT	CSVTGLGGTDTQYF
TRBJ2-1	TRBD1	few	TRBV27	TGTGCCAGCAAAATCGGTCCAGGGGGTACCTACAATGAGCAGTTCTTC	CASKIGPGGTYNEQFF
TRBJ1-5	-	-	TRBV7-9	TGTGCCAGCAGCGCGGACAGTTCTAGCAATCAGCCCCAGCATTTT	CASSADSSSNQPQHF
TRBJ2-5	-	few	TRBV7-8	TGTGCCAGCAGCTTAGTCGCGTTTTACCAAGAGACCCAGTACTTC	CASSLVAFYQETQYF
TRBJ2-5	TRBD2	few	TRBV28	TGTGCCAGCAGTTTTGGACTAGCGGGAGGGCCCAAAGAGACCCAGTACTTC	CASSFGLAGGPKETQYF
TRBJ1-5	-	once	TRBV28	TGTGCCAGCAGTTGGGGGAGGGTCTATAGCAATCAGCCCCAGCATTTT	CASSWGRVYSNQPQHF
TRBJ2-2	-	few	TRBV7-9	TGTGCCAGCAGCTCGCCCCCTATGGGAGCGGCCGGGGAGCTGTTTTTT	CASSSPPMGAAGELFF
TRBJ2-5	-	-	TRBV2	TGTGCCAGCAGTGAATCGGGCGATGGGACATCTCAAGAGACCCAGTACTTC	CASSESGDGTSQETQYF
TRBJ1-1	-	-	TRBV9	TGTGCCAGCAGCGTAGTACCAAAGACTGAAGCTTTCTTT	CASSVVPKTEAFF
TRBJ1-5	-	few	TRBV2	TGTGCCAGCAGTGAAATGTTGGGCCCCAATCAGCCCCAGCATTTT	CASSEMLGPNQPQHF
TRBJ1-1	TRBD1	-	TRBV4-3	TGCGCCAGCAGCCAAGATCGGACAGGGGGGAACACTGAAGCTTTCTTT	CASSQDRTGGNTEAFF
TRBJ2-7	TRBD2	few	TRBV28	TGTGCCAGCAGCCCGGGGGGGGTCGAGCAGTACTTC	CASSPGGVEQYF
TRBJ1-2	TRBD1	-	TRBV9	TGTGCCAGCAGCGTAGGAGGGGGCGTGAACTATGGCTACACCTTC	CASSVGGGVNYGYTF
TRBJ2-7	-	-	TRBV4-2	TGTGCCAGCAGCTCTACGATCTACGAGCAGTACTTC	CASSSTIYEQYF